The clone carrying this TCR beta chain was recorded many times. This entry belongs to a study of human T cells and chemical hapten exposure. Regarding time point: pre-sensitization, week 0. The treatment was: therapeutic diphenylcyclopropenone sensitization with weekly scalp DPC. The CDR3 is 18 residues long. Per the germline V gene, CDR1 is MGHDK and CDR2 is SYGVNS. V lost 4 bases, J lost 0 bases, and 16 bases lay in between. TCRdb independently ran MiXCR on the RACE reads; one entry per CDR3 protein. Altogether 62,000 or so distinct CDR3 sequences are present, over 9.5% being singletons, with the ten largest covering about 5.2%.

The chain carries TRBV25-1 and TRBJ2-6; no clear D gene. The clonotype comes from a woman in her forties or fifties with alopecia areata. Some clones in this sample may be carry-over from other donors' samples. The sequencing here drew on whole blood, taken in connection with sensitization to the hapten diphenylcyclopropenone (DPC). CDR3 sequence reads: CASSVQSRSVSGANVLTF. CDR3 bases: TGTGCCAGCAGTGTGCAGTCCAGATCGGTCTCTGGGGCCAACGTCCTGACTTTC.